Listed below are T cell receptor beta chains from one sample, sequenced in a study of spatial heterogeneity in lung cancer. MiXCR, applied by TCRdb to the 5' RACE reads, yields one record per CDR3 protein. The table records about 9,300 distinct CDR3 sequences, just under 6.5% of them present only once. This sample comprised lung tumor tissue, obtained at surgery. Source of these receptors: a male donor with early-stage non-small cell lung cancer. Both conserved end residues are part of each CDR3. The order of the fields is V gene, J gene, clone size, D gene, CDR3 DNA, CDR3 protein. The D gene is left open where the match is weak. The listing skips clone size in some rows; elsewhere it reads once, few, many or a size class.

V: TRBV10-3
J: TRBJ2-3
size: many
D: TRBD2
DNA: TGTGCCATCAGTGGCGTCGAGACTAGCGGGTCTATTGATACGCAGTATTTT
CDR3: CAISGVETSGSIDTQYF

V: TRBV7-2
J: TRBJ2-7
size: many
D: .
DNA: TGTGCCAGCAGCTTAGAGGCAGGGAAGCAGTACTTC
CDR3: CASSLEAGKQYF

V: TRBV7-9
J: TRBJ1-5
size: many
D: .
DNA: TGTGCCAGCAGCGATACCGGGACATACAATCAGCCCCAGCATTTT
CDR3: CASSDTGTYNQPQHF

V: TRBV5-1
J: TRBJ2-2
size: many
D: .
DNA: TGCGCCAGCACCGAGCCGGCGGGGACGAGATACACTGCGGGGGAGCTGTTTTTT
CDR3: CASTEPAGTRYTAGELFF

V: TRBV5-4
J: TRBJ2-7
size: .
D: TRBD1
DNA: TGTGCCAGCAGCTTGGAAGGGGGCAGGTACGAGCAGTACTTC
CDR3: CASSLEGGRYEQYF

V: TRBV7-2
J: TRBJ1-1
size: .
D: .
DNA: TGTGCCAGCAGCTTAAACAGGGTCGCTGAAGCTTTCTTT
CDR3: CASSLNRVAEAFF

V: TRBV4-2
J: TRBJ1-1
size: few
D: TRBD1
DNA: TGTGCCAGCAGCCAAGAACCAGGGGGCACTGAAGCTTTCTTT
CDR3: CASSQEPGGTEAFF

V: TRBV24-1
J: TRBJ2-3
size: .
D: .
DNA: TGTGCCACCAGTGACACTATCACAGATACGCAGTATTTT
CDR3: CATSDTITDTQYF

V: TRBV12-3/TRBV12-4
J: TRBJ1-2
size: many
D: .
DNA: TGTGCCAGCGGGCGGATACGAACGTCCTATGGCTACACCTTC
CDR3: CASGRIRTSYGYTF

V: TRBV5-1
J: TRBJ1-1
size: many
D: .
DNA: TGCGCCAGCAGCTTCGGGTTGATCGGCACTGAAGCTTTCTTT
CDR3: CASSFGLIGTEAFF

V: TRBV6-5
J: TRBJ2-7
size: .
D: .
DNA: TGTGCCAGCAGTTACCCAGGGGCCGCCTACGAGCAGTACTTC
CDR3: CASSYPGAAYEQYF

V: TRBV4-3
J: TRBJ1-1
size: medium-sized
D: .
DNA: TGCGCCAGCAACTCCTTGCAGGGGAGGAACACTGAAGCTTTCTTT
CDR3: CASNSLQGRNTEAFF

V: TRBV29-1
J: TRBJ2-7
size: .
D: .
DNA: TGCAGCGTTGAAGGAGGGTACAGTATCGGGCAGTACTTC
CDR3: CSVEGGYSIGQYF

V: TRBV29-1
J: TRBJ2-1
size: many
D: .
DNA: TGCAGCGTTGAATTGGTGGGGGGAAGGGACAATGAGCAGTTCTTC
CDR3: CSVELVGGRDNEQFF

V: TRBV20-1
J: TRBJ1-6
size: many
D: .
DNA: TGCAGTGCTAGAGGGACTTATAATTCACCCCTCCACTTT
CDR3: CSARGTYNSPLHF

V: TRBV9
J: TRBJ1-6
size: many
D: .
DNA: TGTGCCAGCAGCGTAGGTGTGACAAACCATTCACCCCTCCACTTT
CDR3: CASSVGVTNHSPLHF

V: TRBV7-6
J: TRBJ2-2
size: many
D: .
DNA: TGTGCCAGCAGCTTACGTGGGCAGGGAACCGGGGAGCTGTTTTTT
CDR3: CASSLRGQGTGELFF

V: TRBV6-2/TRBV6-3
J: TRBJ2-1
size: few
D: TRBD2
DNA: TGTGCCAGCCGCCGACTAGCGGGGGGGGGCTACAATGAGCAGTTCTTC
CDR3: CASRRLAGGGYNEQFF

V: TRBV28
J: TRBJ1-4
size: many
D: .
DNA: TGTGCCAGCATGGCATCAACTAATGAAAAACTGTTTTTT
CDR3: CASMASTNEKLFF

V: TRBV28
J: TRBJ2-2
size: many
D: TRBD1
DNA: TGTGCCAGCAGCCGACAGGGCTCGAACACCGGGGAGCTGTTTTTT
CDR3: CASSRQGSNTGELFF

V: TRBV19
J: TRBJ2-1
size: few
D: .
DNA: TGTGCCAGTAGTATTAGCAATGAGCAGTTCTTC
CDR3: CASSISNEQFF

V: TRBV7-2
J: TRBJ2-2
size: many
D: .
DNA: TGTGCCAGCAGCTTAAAGCAGACCGGGGAGCTGTTTTTT
CDR3: CASSLKQTGELFF

V: TRBV6-6
J: TRBJ2-6
size: few
D: TRBD1
DNA: TGTGCCAGCAGTCGGACAGGGGCCGGGGCCAACGTCCTGACTTTC
CDR3: CASSRTGAGANVLTF

V: TRBV30
J: TRBJ2-5
size: .
D: TRBD1
DNA: TGTGCCTGGAAAGGGACAGTTTTGGAGACCCAGTACTTC
CDR3: CAWKGTVLETQYF

V: TRBV27
J: TRBJ1-5
size: many
D: TRBD1
DNA: TGTGCCAGCACCCCTCTGGGGGCGGCAGGGGGAAATCAGCCCCAGCATTTT
CDR3: CASTPLGAAGGNQPQHF

V: TRBV12-3/TRBV12-4
J: TRBJ2-3
size: many
D: .
DNA: TGTGCCAGCTCGACGGGGCCAGATACGCAGTATTTT
CDR3: CASSTGPDTQYF

V: TRBV7-9
J: TRBJ2-3
size: .
D: TRBD2
DNA: TGTGCCAGCAGCTTAGGAGGGACTAGCGGTTTCAGCCGTATCACAGATACGCAGTATTTT
CDR3: CASSLGGTSGFSRITDTQYF

V: TRBV11-2
J: TRBJ2-2
size: few
D: .
DNA: TGTGCCAGCAGCTTCGAGGGCCCCCGGGAGCTGTTTTTT
CDR3: CASSFEGPRELFF

V: TRBV5-1
J: TRBJ1-5
size: many
D: .
DNA: TGCGCCAGCAGACTGGGGACACTTAGCAATCAGCCCCAGCATTTT
CDR3: CASRLGTLSNQPQHF

V: TRBV4-1
J: TRBJ2-5
size: .
D: .
DNA: TGCGCCAGCAGCCAAGATTACGGCGGCTACCTACCAGAGACCCAGTACTTC
CDR3: CASSQDYGGYLPETQYF

V: TRBV28
J: TRBJ1-2
size: many
D: .
DNA: TGTGCCAGCAGTCCCGGGACGTTCGGGGGCTACACCTTC
CDR3: CASSPGTFGGYTF

V: TRBV20-1
J: TRBJ2-7
size: many
D: .
DNA: TGCAGTGCGCTCGACGGTTACGAGCAGTACTTC
CDR3: CSALDGYEQYF

V: TRBV30
J: TRBJ2-1
size: .
D: TRBD2
DNA: TGTGCCTGGAGTTTCCGCGGGGGGGCCGGTGAGCAGTTCTTC
CDR3: CAWSFRGGAGEQFF

V: TRBV4-1
J: TRBJ1-6
size: medium-sized
D: .
DNA: TGCGCCAGCAGCCAGGAGACACTTACCTCCTATAATTCACCCCTCCACTTT
CDR3: CASSQETLTSYNSPLHF

V: TRBV7-9
J: TRBJ2-7
size: many
D: .
DNA: TGTGCCAGCAGCTTGACCTACGAGCAGTACTTC
CDR3: CASSLTYEQYF

V: TRBV28
J: TRBJ1-4
size: many
D: TRBD1
DNA: TGTGCCAGCAGTCCGACGGGACAGGGTAATGAAAAACTGTTTTTT
CDR3: CASSPTGQGNEKLFF

V: TRBV2
J: TRBJ2-2
size: few
D: .
DNA: TGTGCCAGCCGGGACCCCGGGGAGCTGTTTTTT
CDR3: CASRDPGELFF

V: TRBV11-3
J: TRBJ2-3
size: many
D: TRBD2
DNA: TGTGCCAGCAGCTTAGGGCTAGCGGGAGACACAGATACGCAGTATTTT
CDR3: CASSLGLAGDTDTQYF

V: TRBV30
J: TRBJ2-3
size: many
D: TRBD1
DNA: TGTGCCTGGAGTTCCGGGACAGTGGCGACAGATACGCAGTATTTT
CDR3: CAWSSGTVATDTQYF

V: TRBV7-2
J: TRBJ1-5
size: .
D: .
DNA: TGTGCCAGCAGCGCAGGGGTTCAGCCCCAGCATTTT
CDR3: CASSAGVQPQHF

V: TRBV9
J: TRBJ2-1
size: many
D: TRBD1
DNA: TGTGCCAGCAGCGTAGCTCCGACAGGGGGCGGTTTGAATGAGCAGTTCTTC
CDR3: CASSVAPTGGGLNEQFF

V: TRBV3-1
J: TRBJ1-6
size: many
D: .
DNA: TGTGCCAGCAGCCTCCCCCGCGAACCCCTCCACTTT
CDR3: CASSLPREPLHF

V: TRBV7-9
J: TRBJ2-3
size: few
D: TRBD1
DNA: TGTGCCAGCAGCTCCCCCCCAGGGGGCAGAGGGACAGATACGCAGTATTTT
CDR3: CASSSPPGGRGTDTQYF

V: TRBV30
J: TRBJ1-5
size: few
D: .
DNA: TGTGCCTGGAGCAGGGATAATAGCAATCAGCCCCAGCATTTT
CDR3: CAWSRDNSNQPQHF

V: TRBV6-5
J: TRBJ1-2
size: .
D: .
DNA: TGTGCCACCGCGCTCCCGAACTATGGCTACACCTTC
CDR3: CATALPNYGYTF

V: TRBV14
J: TRBJ2-2
size: few
D: TRBD1
DNA: TGTGCCAGCAGCCTATACTACGGGACAGGGAACACCGGGGAGCTGTTTTTT
CDR3: CASSLYYGTGNTGELFF

V: TRBV7-6
J: TRBJ2-2
size: many
D: TRBD1
DNA: TGTGCCAGCAGCCGGGGACAGGGTGGCACCGGGGAGCTGTTTTTT
CDR3: CASSRGQGGTGELFF

V: TRBV27
J: TRBJ2-7
size: .
D: .
DNA: TGTGCCAGCAGTTCGTACTCGGATTCCTACGAGCAGTACTTC
CDR3: CASSSYSDSYEQYF

V: TRBV11-2
J: TRBJ1-4
size: many
D: .
DNA: TGTGCCAGCAGCTCAAATGGGGTTAATGAAAAACTGTTTTTT
CDR3: CASSSNGVNEKLFF

V: TRBV7-9
J: TRBJ1-2
size: many
D: .
DNA: TGTGCCAGCAGCTTCGGACCGGGCGGGACTGGCTACACCTTC
CDR3: CASSFGPGGTGYTF

V: TRBV7-2
J: TRBJ2-1
size: .
D: TRBD1
DNA: TGTGCCAGCAGGGAACAGGGGCGAACCTACAATGAGCAGTTCTTC
CDR3: CASREQGRTYNEQFF

V: TRBV7-9
J: TRBJ1-5
size: .
D: TRBD1
DNA: TGTGCCAGCAGCGGGACAGGTCATCAGCCCCAGCATTTT
CDR3: CASSGTGHQPQHF

V: TRBV28
J: TRBJ2-7
size: .
D: TRBD1
DNA: TGTGCCAGCAGTTCTCCGGGACAGGGGGCCTACGAGCAGTACTTC
CDR3: CASSSPGQGAYEQYF

V: TRBV4-3
J: TRBJ2-1
size: .
D: TRBD2
DNA: TGCGCCAGCAGCCAAGATGGGGCGACTAGCGTAGAGCAGTTCTTC
CDR3: CASSQDGATSVEQFF

V: TRBV11-3
J: TRBJ1-6
size: many
D: .
DNA: TGTGCCAGCAGCGGGACCCCAAATTCACCCCTCCACTTT
CDR3: CASSGTPNSPLHF

V: TRBV3-1
J: TRBJ2-3
size: few
D: TRBD2
DNA: TGTGCCAACAGCCAATATAGCGGGGGGGCGGAAGATACGCAGTATTTT
CDR3: CANSQYSGGAEDTQYF

V: TRBV30
J: TRBJ2-7
size: many
D: .
DNA: TGTGCCTGGAGTGCTAGGTACTACGAGCAGTACTTC
CDR3: CAWSARYYEQYF

V: TRBV19
J: TRBJ2-5
size: .
D: TRBD1
DNA: TGTGCCAGTAGTCCGGACAGGGGGAGGCCAAGGGAGACCCAGTACTTC
CDR3: CASSPDRGRPRETQYF

V: TRBV5-1
J: TRBJ1-1
size: medium-sized
D: TRBD1
DNA: TGCGCCAGCAGCTTAAACGGACAGGGTTTGGACACTGAAGCTTTCTTT
CDR3: CASSLNGQGLDTEAFF